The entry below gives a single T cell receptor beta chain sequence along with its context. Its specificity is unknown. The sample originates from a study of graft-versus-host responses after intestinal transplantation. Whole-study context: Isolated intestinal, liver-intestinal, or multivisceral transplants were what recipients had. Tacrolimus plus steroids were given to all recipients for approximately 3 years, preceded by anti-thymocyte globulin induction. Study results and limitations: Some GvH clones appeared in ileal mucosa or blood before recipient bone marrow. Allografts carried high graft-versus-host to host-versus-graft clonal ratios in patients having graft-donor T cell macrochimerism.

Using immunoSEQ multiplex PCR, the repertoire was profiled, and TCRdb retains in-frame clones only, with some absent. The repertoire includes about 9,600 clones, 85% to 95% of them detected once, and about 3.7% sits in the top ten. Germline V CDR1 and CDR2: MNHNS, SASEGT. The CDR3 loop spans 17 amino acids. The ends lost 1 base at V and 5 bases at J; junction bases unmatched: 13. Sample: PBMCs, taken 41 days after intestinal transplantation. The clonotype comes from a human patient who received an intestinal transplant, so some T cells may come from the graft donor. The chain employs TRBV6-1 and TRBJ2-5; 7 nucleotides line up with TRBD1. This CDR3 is CASSEGVVRGPGETQYF. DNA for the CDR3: TGTGCCAGCAGTGAAGGGGTTGTGAGGGGGCCGGGGGAGACCCAGTACTTC.